Listed below are T cell receptor beta chains from one sample, sequenced in a study of T-cell memory formation after mild COVID-19. TCRdb processed the 5' RACE reads anew with MiXCR; each CDR3 protein has one entry. Of about 190,000 distinct CDR3 sequences listed, about a sixth are singletons. The sequencing sample was made of PBMCs or a T cell subset sorted from them (not recorded which). These receptors all stem from an adult woman who had mild COVID-19 (a few samples of this study predate the infection). Cell type and time point are not known. Each CDR3 is given with its conserved first and last residue. D genes are given only for firm matches. Clone size is shown for a subset of rows, as once, few, many or a class of expanded clone.

>few|TRBJ1-5|TRBV15|.
TGTGCCACCAGCAGTCCCCAGGGCGGCCAGCCCCAGCATTTT
CATSSPQGGQPQHF
>few|TRBJ1-2|TRBV10-3|TRBD1
TGTGCCATCAGTGAGCCTCCGACAGGGAACTATGGCTACACCTTC
CAISEPPTGNYGYTF
>.|TRBJ2-7|TRBV7-2|.
TGTGCCAGCAGCCACACCTTGGGCTACGAGCAGTACTTC
CASSHTLGYEQYF
>.|TRBJ2-7|TRBV2|TRBD1
TGTGCCAGCAGCCGACAGGGGGCCCACGAGCAGTACTTC
CASSRQGAHEQYF
>few|TRBJ2-1|TRBV19|TRBD2
TGTGCCAGTAGTCCAGCGGGACTAGCTTATCGTGAGCAGTTCTTC
CASSPAGLAYREQFF
>few|TRBJ2-5|TRBV5-1|.
TGCGCCAGCAGCTCGGGGACGGAAGAGACCCAGTACTTC
CASSSGTEETQYF
>few|TRBJ2-3|TRBV19|.
TGTGCCAGCCGGACGGCTCACAGCACAGATACGCAGTATTTT
CASRTAHSTDTQYF
>few|TRBJ2-4|TRBV7-9|.
TGTGCCAGCAGCTTGTCAACCACCAAAAACATTCAGTACTTC
CASSLSTTKNIQYF
>.|TRBJ2-5|TRBV7-9|TRBD1
TGTGCCAGCAGCCAAGGACAGGGTCGGGAGACCCAGTACTTC
CASSQGQGRETQYF
>few|TRBJ2-1|TRBV6-5|.
TGTGCCAGCAGTTCCCTCCTGGGACCCCTGGGAACCAATGAGCAGTTCTTC
CASSSLLGPLGTNEQFF
>.|TRBJ1-2|TRBV28|.
TGTGCCCTATCCGGGTTGCCTAACTATGGCTACACCTTC
CALSGLPNYGYTF
>.|TRBJ2-4|TRBV4-1|.
TGCGCCAGCAGCCAAGAGGGGGCACACTCCCTAGCCAAAAACATTCAGTACTTC
CASSQEGAHSLAKNIQYF
>once|TRBJ2-1|TRBV9|TRBD2
TGTGCCAGCAGCGGTTCTAGCGGGGCCTACAATGAGCAGTTCTTC
CASSGSSGAYNEQFF
>few|TRBJ1-4|TRBV12-3/TRBV12-4|.
TGTGCCAGCAGGGCTCGGGACACCGGGAGTGGAAAACTGTTTTTT
CASRARDTGSGKLFF
>once|TRBJ1-1|TRBV12-3/TRBV12-4|.
TGTGCCAGCAGACCGAGCGGCATTGACACTGAAGCTTTCTTT
CASRPSGIDTEAFF
>.|TRBJ2-7|TRBV2|.
TGTGCCAGCACACCTCGGACCCAGAGCTCCTACGAGCAGTACTTC
CASTPRTQSSYEQYF
>.|TRBJ1-5|TRBV6-5|.
TGTGCCAGCAGCGTCACACAGGGAAGACAGCCCCAGCATTTT
CASSVTQGRQPQHF
>once|TRBJ1-5|TRBV30|.
TGTGCCTGGAGTGTAGCGTTAAATCAGCCCCAGCATTTT
CAWSVALNQPQHF
>few|TRBJ2-3|TRBV29-1|.
TGCAGCGTTGCACACGGCACTCTCACAGATACGCAGTATTTT
CSVAHGTLTDTQYF
>.|TRBJ2-7|TRBV6-2/TRBV6-3|TRBD1
TGTGCCAGCAGTTCCATGGGGACAGGGGGACACGAGCAGTACTTC
CASSSMGTGGHEQYF
>few|TRBJ2-5|TRBV12-3/TRBV12-4|TRBD1
TGTGCCAGCAGTTTAGCGGGGACAGGGAGGGAGACCCAGTACTTC
CASSLAGTGRETQYF
>.|TRBJ2-7|TRBV10-3|.
TGTGCCATCAGGGACTCAGCGAGGAGCTCCTACGAGCAGTACTTC
CAIRDSARSSYEQYF
>.|TRBJ1-5|TRBV24-1|TRBD1
TGTGCCACCAGTGACCGTGACAGGGGTAGCAATCAGCCCCAGCATTTT
CATSDRDRGSNQPQHF
>.|TRBJ2-7|TRBV4-1|.
TGCGCCAGCAGCCTCTGGCGGACTTCCTACGAGCAGTACTTC
CASSLWRTSYEQYF
>few|TRBJ1-6|TRBV12-3/TRBV12-4|.
TGTGCCAGCAGGAGTGGTGGTCTTGCCTCACCCCTCCACTTT
CASRSGGLASPLHF
>few|TRBJ2-7|TRBV18|TRBD2
TGTGCCAGCTCCCCCGGGACTAGCGGGGGTGTCGACTACGAGCAGTACTTC
CASSPGTSGGVDYEQYF
>.|TRBJ2-7|TRBV12-3/TRBV12-4|.
TGTGCCAGCAGTTTAGTGGAGAGATCCGAGCAGTACTTC
CASSLVERSEQYF
>few|TRBJ2-5|TRBV24-1|.
TGTGCCACCAGTGATTTTGACGGACTGGGGACCCAGTACTTC
CATSDFDGLGTQYF
>few|TRBJ2-5|TRBV20-1|TRBD1
TGCAGTGGGACAGGGGGAGCTCAAGAGACCCAGTACTTC
CSGTGGAQETQYF
>.|TRBJ1-2|TRBV15|.
TGTGCCACCAACCGAGCAGGGATCGGCTATGGCTACACCTTC
CATNRAGIGYGYTF
>many|TRBJ2-5|TRBV5-5|TRBD2
TGTGCCAGCAGCTTGGGACTAGCGGGAGCAGAGACCCAGTACTTC
CASSLGLAGAETQYF
>few|TRBJ1-1|TRBV5-1|.
TGCGCCAGCAGCCCTGGGCCTAGGGAGACTGAAGCTTTCTTT
CASSPGPRETEAFF
>few|TRBJ2-3|TRBV5-4|TRBD1
TGTGCCAGCAGCTTGGGAGGGGACAGGGCGACAGATACGCAGTATTTT
CASSLGGDRATDTQYF
>.|TRBJ2-6|TRBV11-1|.
TGTGCCAGCAAAACCCCAGGCATTTCTGGGGCCAACGTCCTGACTTTC
CASKTPGISGANVLTF
>few|TRBJ1-1|TRBV12-3/TRBV12-4|.
TGTGCCAGCAGGAAACAGAGGACCACTGAAGCTTTCTTT
CASRKQRTTEAFF
>.|TRBJ2-3|TRBV5-1|TRBD2
TGCGCCAGCAGCTCGGGACTAGCGGGGGGGGATACGCAGTATTTT
CASSSGLAGGDTQYF
>few|TRBJ2-1|TRBV24-1|.
TGTGCCACCAGTGATTCCCGGGTTACCACCAATGAGCAGTTCTTC
CATSDSRVTTNEQFF
>few|TRBJ2-3|TRBV2|.
TGTGCCAGCAGTGAATCCTCGCTTCGTCGGTATTTT
CASSESSLRRYF
>few|TRBJ2-2|TRBV19|.
TGTGCCAGCCGCGAGGAGCTTCTCACCGGGGAGCTGTTTTTT
CASREELLTGELFF
>many|TRBJ2-7|TRBV24-1|TRBD2
TGTGCCACCAGTGATTCACGCCGGGGACTAGCGGGAGAAGGGCAGTACTTC
CATSDSRRGLAGEGQYF
>.|TRBJ1-1|TRBV29-1|TRBD1
TGCAGCGTCGCACAGGGGGACACTGAAGCTTTCTTT
CSVAQGDTEAFF
>.|TRBJ2-1|TRBV5-1|TRBD2
TGCGCCAGTGGAGGTGAGCGGGGGCCGGGGAATGAGCAGTTCTTC
CASGGERGPGNEQFF
>few|TRBJ2-7|TRBV3-1|.
TGTGCCAGCAGCCGCGTGACCTACGAGCAGTACTTC
CASSRVTYEQYF
>.|TRBJ1-1|TRBV5-4|.
TGTGCCAGCAGCTTGGGCGGGACTCTCGTGTCCACTGAAGCTTTCTTT
CASSLGGTLVSTEAFF
>.|TRBJ2-5|TRBV30|TRBD2
TGTGCCTGGAGCGGACTAGCTAAAGAGACCCAGTACTTC
CAWSGLAKETQYF
>.|TRBJ1-2|TRBV5-8|.
TGTGCCAGCAGCTTAGCCAGGGGAATGTCTGGCTACACCTTC
CASSLARGMSGYTF
>once|TRBJ2-2|TRBV14|.
TGTGCCAGCAGCCTTTTGACTAGTGGGTACACCGGGGAGCTGTTTTTT
CASSLLTSGYTGELFF
>few|TRBJ1-1|TRBV12-3/TRBV12-4|.
TGTGCCAGCAGTTTTAGGGGGGCTGAAGCTTTCTTT
CASSFRGAEAFF